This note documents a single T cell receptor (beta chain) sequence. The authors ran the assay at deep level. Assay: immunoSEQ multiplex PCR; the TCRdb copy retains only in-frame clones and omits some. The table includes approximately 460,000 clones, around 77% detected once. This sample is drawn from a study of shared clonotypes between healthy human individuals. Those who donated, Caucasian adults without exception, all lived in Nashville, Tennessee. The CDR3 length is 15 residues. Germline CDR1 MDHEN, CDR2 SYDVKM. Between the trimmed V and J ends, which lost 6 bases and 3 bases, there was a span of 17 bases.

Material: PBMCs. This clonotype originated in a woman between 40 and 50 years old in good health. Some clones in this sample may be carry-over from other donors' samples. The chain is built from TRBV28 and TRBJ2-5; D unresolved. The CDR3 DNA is TGTGCCAGCAGCACCCCACGGACGGCCAAAGAGACCCAGTACTTC. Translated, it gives CASSTPRTAKETQYF.